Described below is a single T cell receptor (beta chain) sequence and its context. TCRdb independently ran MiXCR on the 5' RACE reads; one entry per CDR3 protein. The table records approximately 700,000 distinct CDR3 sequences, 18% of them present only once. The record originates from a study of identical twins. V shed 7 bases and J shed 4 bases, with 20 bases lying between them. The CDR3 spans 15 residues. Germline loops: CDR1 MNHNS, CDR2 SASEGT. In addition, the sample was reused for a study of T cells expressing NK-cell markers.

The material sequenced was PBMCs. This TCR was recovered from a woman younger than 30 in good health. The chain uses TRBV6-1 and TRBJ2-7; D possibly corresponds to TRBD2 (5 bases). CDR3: CASNRGGTGQYEQYF. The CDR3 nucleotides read TGTGCCAGCAACAGAGGAGGAACGGGCCAATACGAGCAGTACTTC.